The rows below give T cell receptor beta chains drawn from one sample of a study of cytomegalovirus exposure and HLA in healthy donors. Using immunoSEQ multiplex PCR, the repertoire was profiled, and TCRdb retains in-frame clones only, with some absent. The sample comprises about 120,000 clones, approximately 66% of which are singletons, and 6.5% to 9.5% rests with the top ten. What was sequenced was PBMCs. These receptors all stem from a middle-aged woman in good health and CMV-seropositive. Both conserved end residues are part of each CDR3. A D gene is named only where the DNA matches it firmly. Some rows have no size entry. The others give once, few or many, or a class for an expanded clone.

j_call v_call clone_size d_call cdr3_aa cdr3_nt
TRBJ2-7 TRBV6-1 few TRBD1 CASRLPGQHYEQYF TGTGCCAGCAGGCTGCCGGGACAGCATTACGAGCAGTACTTC
TRBJ2-1 TRBV2 . TRBD2 CASETGTSVDEQFF TGTGCCAGCGAGACCGGGACTAGCGTCGATGAGCAGTTCTTC
TRBJ1-2 TRBV11-2 . . CASSPPGNYGYTF TGTGCCAGCAGCCCGCCCGGTAACTATGGCTACACCTTC
TRBJ2-3 TRBV7-9 few TRBD2 CASSEGLAGSTDTQYF TGTGCCAGCAGCGAAGGACTAGCGGGGAGCACAGATACGCAGTATTTT
TRBJ2-1 TRBV15 . . CATSIVSGIAYNEQFF TGTGCCACCAGCATCGTATCAGGGATCGCCTACAATGAGCAGTTCTTC
TRBJ2-7 TRBV5-8 few . CASSSALQSYEQYF TGTGCCAGCAGCTCCGCGCTACAGTCCTACGAGCAGTACTTC
TRBJ2-5 TRBV5-1 . TRBD1 CASSSGTGQETQYF TGCGCCAGCAGCTCCGGGACAGGACAAGAGACCCAGTACTTC
TRBJ2-2 TRBV11-3 . . CASSLVNRATGELFF TGTGCCAGCAGCTTAGTTAACAGGGCCACCGGGGAGCTGTTTTTT
TRBJ2-1 TRBV5-6 once TRBD1 CASRSGTGTYNEQFF TGTGCCAGCAGGTCCGGGACAGGGACCTACAATGAGCAGTTCTTC
TRBJ2-7 TRBV5-6 . . CASSFSSGGEQYF TGTGCCAGCAGCTTCAGCAGCGGAGGCGAGCAGTACTTC
TRBJ2-7 TRBV11-2 . . CASSLGRTYEQYF TGTGCCAGCAGCTTGGGCAGAACCTACGAGCAGTACTTC
TRBJ1-2 TRBV2 . TRBD1 CASSERDRLQDTF TGTGCCAGCAGTGAACGGGACAGGCTTCAGGACACCTTC